This TCR beta chain was profiled in a study of tissue T cells after allogeneic stem cell transplantation. This table comes from immunoSEQ multiplex PCR, and its TCRdb copy is limited to in-frame clones, with some not included. In the table there are about 5,800 clones, 40% to 50% of which are singletons. The study's findings and limits: Within patients, tissue anatomy strongly shaped TCR repertoire composition.

The CDR3 length is 15 residues. The V gene's germline CDR1 is LGHNA and CDR2 YNLKQL (reference sequence). V was clipped by 4 bases and J by 9 bases; unmatched bases: 9. The sample's time point: mouse harvest day 14 after allogeneic transplant. Tail vein injection delivered 10^7 T-cell-depleted bone marrow cells and 10^6 splenic CD5+ T cells. To note about this clone: The antigen is not known. Germline and genes here are mouse. With the read ending 1 residue before the CDR3 end, the germline J gene is used to fill in that end.

The sample was gut tissue. The chain combines TRBV5 with TRBJ2-4; 11 positions match TRBD2. This TCR was sampled from a female BALB/c mouse given C57BL/6 T cells with graft-versus-host disease after an allogeneic hematopoietic cell transplant. The CDR3 sequence: CASSPDWGGSRTLYF. The CDR3 bases that were read are TGTGCCAGCAGCCCAGACTGGGGGGGGAGTAGGACCTTGTAC.